This T cell receptor beta chain emerged from a study of T cell repertoires in cytomegalovirus infection. For the study at large: The public TCR beta signatures pointed to both CMV infection and matching HLA type. Study outcomes and limitations: CMV carriers having the relevant HLA were flagged by cumulative public TCR beta family frequency. CMV-specific TCR beta clonotypes restricted by HLA-C dominated the ex vivo response.

This clonotype has only a few counts. What it recognizes is unknown. TCRdb fed the reads into MiXCR, producing one record per CDR3 protein. The sample carries 350,000 to 400,000 distinct CDR3 sequences, approximately 30% recorded once. The CDR3 totals 14 residues. Losses at the gene ends were 5 bases for V and 4 bases for J; bases not matched to a gene: 1. The germline V gene has CDR1 SGHTA and CDR2 FQGNSA. The origin of this receptor is a human donor in good health (CMV status not recorded). Some clones in this sample may be carry-over from other donors' samples. V is TRBV7-2 and J is TRBJ2-7; 14 bases match TRBD2. The source was cultured PBMCs, collected from culture after CMV antigen stimulation. For the CDR3, the DNA is TGTGCCAGCAGCCGACTAGCGGGAGGGTACGAGCAGTACGTC. It codes for CASSRLAGGYEQYV.